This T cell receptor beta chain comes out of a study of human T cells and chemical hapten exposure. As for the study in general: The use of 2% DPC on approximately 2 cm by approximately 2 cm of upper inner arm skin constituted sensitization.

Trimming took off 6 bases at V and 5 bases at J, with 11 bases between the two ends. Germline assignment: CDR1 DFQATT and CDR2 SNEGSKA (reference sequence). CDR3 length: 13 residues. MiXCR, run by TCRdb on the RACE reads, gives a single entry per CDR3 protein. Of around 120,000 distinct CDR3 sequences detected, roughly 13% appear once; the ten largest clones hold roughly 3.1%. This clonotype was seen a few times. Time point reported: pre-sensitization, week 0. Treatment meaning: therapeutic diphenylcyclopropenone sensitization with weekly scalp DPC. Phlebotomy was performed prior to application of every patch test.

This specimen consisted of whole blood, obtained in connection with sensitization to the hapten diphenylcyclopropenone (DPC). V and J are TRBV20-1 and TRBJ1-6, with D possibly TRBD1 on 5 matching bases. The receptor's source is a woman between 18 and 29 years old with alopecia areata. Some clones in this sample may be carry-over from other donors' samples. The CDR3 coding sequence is TGCAGTGCCCAGCGGGGGGATAATTCACCCCTCCACTTT. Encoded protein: CSAQRGDNSPLHF.